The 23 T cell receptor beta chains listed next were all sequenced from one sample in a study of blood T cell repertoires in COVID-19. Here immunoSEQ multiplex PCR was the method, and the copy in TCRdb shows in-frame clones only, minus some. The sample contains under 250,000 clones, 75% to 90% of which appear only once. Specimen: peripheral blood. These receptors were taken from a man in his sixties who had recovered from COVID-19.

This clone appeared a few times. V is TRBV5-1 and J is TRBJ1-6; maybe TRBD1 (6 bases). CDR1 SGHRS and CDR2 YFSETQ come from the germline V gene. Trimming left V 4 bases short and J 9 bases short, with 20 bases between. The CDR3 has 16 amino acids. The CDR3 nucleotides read TGCGCCAGCAGCCCCGCGGGGGGCCCCCTGGGTTCACCCCTCCACTTT. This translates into CASSPAGGPLGSPLHF.

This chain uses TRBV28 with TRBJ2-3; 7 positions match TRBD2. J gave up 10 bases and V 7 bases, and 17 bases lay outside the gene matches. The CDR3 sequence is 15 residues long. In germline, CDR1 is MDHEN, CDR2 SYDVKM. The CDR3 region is CASTKTRAGATAQYF. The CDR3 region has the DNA TGTGCCAGCACCAAAACAAGGGCGGGAGCAACTGCGCAGTATTTT.

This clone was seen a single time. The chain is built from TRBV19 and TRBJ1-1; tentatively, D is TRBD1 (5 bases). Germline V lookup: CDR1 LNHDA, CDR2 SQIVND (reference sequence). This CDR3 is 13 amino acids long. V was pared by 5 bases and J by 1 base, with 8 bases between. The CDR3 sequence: CASSQGWNTEAFF. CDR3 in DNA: TGTGCCAGTAGTCAGGGATGGAACACTGAAGCTTTCTTT.

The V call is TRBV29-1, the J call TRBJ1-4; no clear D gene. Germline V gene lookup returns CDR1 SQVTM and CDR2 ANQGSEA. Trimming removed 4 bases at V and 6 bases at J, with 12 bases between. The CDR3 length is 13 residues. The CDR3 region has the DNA TGCAGCGTTGGCGGCCTCGGGTATGAAAAACTGTTTTTT. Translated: CSVGGLGYEKLFF.

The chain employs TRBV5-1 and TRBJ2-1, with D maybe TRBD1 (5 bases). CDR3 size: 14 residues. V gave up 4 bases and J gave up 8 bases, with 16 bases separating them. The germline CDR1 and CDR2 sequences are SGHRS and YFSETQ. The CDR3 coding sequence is TGCGCCAGCAGCGAACCGGGCCCAGGGTATGAGCAGTTCTTC. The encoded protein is CASSEPGPGYEQFF.

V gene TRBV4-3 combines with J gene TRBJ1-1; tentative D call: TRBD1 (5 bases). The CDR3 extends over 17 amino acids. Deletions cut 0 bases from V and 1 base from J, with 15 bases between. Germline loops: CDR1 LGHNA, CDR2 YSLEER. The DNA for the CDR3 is TGCGCCAGCAGCCAAGAAAATTGGAGGGGCGCGAACACTGAAGCTTTCTTT. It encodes CASSQENWRGANTEAFF.

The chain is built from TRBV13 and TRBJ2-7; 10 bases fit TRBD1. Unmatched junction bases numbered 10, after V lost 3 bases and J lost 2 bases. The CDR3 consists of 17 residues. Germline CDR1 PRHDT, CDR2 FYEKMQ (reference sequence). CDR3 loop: CASSLEALTGGPYEQYF. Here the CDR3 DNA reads TGTGCCAGCAGCTTGGAAGCGCTGACAGGGGGCCCCTACGAGCAGTACTTC.

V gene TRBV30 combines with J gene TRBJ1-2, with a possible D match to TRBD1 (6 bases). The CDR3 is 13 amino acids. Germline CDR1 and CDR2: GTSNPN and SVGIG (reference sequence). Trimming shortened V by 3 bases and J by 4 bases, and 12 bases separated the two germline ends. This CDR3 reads CAWSAGDGYGYTF. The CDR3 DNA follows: TGTGCCTGGAGCGCAGGGGACGGCTATGGCTACACCTTC. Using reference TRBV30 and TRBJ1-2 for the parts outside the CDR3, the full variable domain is SQTIHQWPATLVQPVGSPLSLECTVEGTSNPNLYWYRQAAGRGLQLLFYSVGIGQISSEVPQNLSASRPQDRQFILSSKKLLLSDSGFYLCAWSAGDGYGYTFGSGTRLTVV.

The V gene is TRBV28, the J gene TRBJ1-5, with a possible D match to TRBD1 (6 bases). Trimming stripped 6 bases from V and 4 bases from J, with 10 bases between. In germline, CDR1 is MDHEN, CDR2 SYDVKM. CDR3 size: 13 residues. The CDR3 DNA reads TGTGCCAGCAGCAGGGGTGGGAATCAGCCCCAGCATTTT. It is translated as CASSRGGNQPQHF.

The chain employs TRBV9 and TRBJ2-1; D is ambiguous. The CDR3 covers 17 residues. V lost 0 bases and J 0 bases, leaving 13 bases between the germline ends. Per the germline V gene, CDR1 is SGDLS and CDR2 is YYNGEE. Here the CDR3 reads CASSVEVFPSSYNEQFF. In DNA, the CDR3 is TGTGCCAGCAGCGTAGAAGTTTTCCCGAGCTCCTACAATGAGCAGTTCTTC.

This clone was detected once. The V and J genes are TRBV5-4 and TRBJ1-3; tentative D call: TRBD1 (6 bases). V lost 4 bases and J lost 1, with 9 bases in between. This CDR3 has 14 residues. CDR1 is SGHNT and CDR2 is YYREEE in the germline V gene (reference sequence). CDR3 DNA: TGTGCCAGCAGCACGAGGGGGTCTGGAAACACCATATATTTT. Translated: CASSTRGSGNTIYF.

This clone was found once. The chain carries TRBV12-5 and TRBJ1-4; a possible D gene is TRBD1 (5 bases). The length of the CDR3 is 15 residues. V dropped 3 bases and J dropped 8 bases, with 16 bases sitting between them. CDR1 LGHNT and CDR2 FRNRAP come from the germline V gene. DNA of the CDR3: TGTGCTAGTGGTTTCCGGACAACTCTTGGGGAAAAACTGTTTTTT. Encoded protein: CASGFRTTLGEKLFF.

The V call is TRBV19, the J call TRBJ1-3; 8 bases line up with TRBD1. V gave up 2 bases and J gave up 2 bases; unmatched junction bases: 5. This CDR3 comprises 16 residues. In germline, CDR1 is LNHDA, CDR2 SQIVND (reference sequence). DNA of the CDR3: TGTGCCAGTAGTATACCTCAGGGGGCGCCTGGAAACACCATATATTTT. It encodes CASSIPQGAPGNTIYF. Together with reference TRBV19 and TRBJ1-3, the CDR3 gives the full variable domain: DGGITQSPKYLFRKEGQNVTLSCEQNLNHDAMYWYRQDPGQGLRLIYYSQIVNDFQKGDIAEGYSVSREKKESFPLTVTSAQKNPTAFYLCASSIPQGAPGNTIYFGEGSWLTVV.

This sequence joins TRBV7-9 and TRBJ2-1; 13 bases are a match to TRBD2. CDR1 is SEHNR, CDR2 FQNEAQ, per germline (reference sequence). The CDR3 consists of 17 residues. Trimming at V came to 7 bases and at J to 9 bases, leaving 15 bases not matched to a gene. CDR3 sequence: CASINSGGLAGDGEQFF. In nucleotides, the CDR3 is TGTGCCAGCATCAATAGTGGAGGACTAGCGGGGGACGGTGAGCAGTTCTTC. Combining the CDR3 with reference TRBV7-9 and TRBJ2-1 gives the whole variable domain DTGVSQNPRHKITKRGQNVTFRCDPISEHNRLYWYRQTLGQGPEFLTYFQNEAQLEKSRLLSDRFSAERPKGSFSTLEIQRTEQGDSAMYLCASINSGGLAGDGEQFFGPGTRLTVL.

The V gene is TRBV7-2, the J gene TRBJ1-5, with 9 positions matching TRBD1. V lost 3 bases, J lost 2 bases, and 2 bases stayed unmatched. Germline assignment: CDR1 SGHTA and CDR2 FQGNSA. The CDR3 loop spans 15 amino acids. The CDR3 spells CASSLGQGRNQPQHF. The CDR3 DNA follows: TGTGCCAGCAGCTTGGGACAGGGTCGCAATCAGCCCCAGCATTTT. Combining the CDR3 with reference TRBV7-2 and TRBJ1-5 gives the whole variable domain GAGVSQSPSNKVTEKGKDVELRCDPISGHTALYWYRQSLGQGLEFLIYFQGNSAPDKSGLPSDRFSAERTGGSVSTLTIQRTQQEDSAVYLCASSLGQGRNQPQHFGDGTRLSIL.

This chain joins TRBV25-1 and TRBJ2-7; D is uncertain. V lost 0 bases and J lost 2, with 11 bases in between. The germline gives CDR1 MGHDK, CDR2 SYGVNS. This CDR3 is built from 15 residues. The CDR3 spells CASSEYGDPTYEQYF. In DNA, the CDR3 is TGTGCCAGCAGTGAATATGGAGACCCCACCTACGAGCAGTACTTC.

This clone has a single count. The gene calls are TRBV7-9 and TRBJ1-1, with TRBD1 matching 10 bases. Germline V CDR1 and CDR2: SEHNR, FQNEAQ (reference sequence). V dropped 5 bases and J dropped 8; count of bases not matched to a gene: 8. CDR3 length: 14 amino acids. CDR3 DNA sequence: TGTGCCAGCAGCGGGACAGGGGTTACCCCCGAAGCTTTCTTT. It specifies CASSGTGVTPEAFF. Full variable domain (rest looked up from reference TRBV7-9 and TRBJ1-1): DTGVSQNPRHKITKRGQNVTFRCDPISEHNRLYWYRQTLGQGPEFLTYFQNEAQLEKSRLLSDRFSAERPKGSFSTLEIQRTEQGDSAMYLCASSGTGVTPEAFFGQGTRLTVV.

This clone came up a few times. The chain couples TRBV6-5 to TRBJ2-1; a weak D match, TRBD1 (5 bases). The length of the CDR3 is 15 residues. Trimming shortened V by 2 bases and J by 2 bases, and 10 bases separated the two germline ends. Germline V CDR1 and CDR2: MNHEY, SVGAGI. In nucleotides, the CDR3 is TGTGCCAGCAGTTACGGACGACAGACCTACAATGAGCAGTTCTTC. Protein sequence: CASSYGRQTYNEQFF.

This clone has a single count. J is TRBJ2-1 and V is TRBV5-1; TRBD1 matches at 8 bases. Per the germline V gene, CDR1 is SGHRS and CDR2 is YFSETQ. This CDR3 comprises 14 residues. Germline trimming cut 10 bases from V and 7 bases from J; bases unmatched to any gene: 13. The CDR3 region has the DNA TGCGCCTCTTCCGGGCAGGGGGCGCGGAATGAGCAGTTCTTC. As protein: CASSGQGARNEQFF.

The CDR3 sequence: CASGPGQTVTDTQYF. The CDR3 region has the DNA TGTGCCAGCGGACCGGGACAGACGGTCACAGATACGCAGTATTTT. This chain links TRBV7-9 with TRBJ2-3; TRBD1 aligns across 7 bases. The CDR3 contains 15 residues. Germline V gene lookup returns CDR1 SEHNR and CDR2 FQNEAQ (reference sequence). Trimming cost V 8 bases and J 2 bases; bases outside gene matches: 10.

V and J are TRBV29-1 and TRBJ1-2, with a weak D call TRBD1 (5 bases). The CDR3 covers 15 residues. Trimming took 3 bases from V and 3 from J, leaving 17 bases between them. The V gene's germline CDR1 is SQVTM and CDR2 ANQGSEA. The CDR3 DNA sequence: TGCAGCGTTGAGCAGGGCTCGGGGGGTTACTATGGCTACACCTTC. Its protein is CSVEQGSGGYYGYTF.

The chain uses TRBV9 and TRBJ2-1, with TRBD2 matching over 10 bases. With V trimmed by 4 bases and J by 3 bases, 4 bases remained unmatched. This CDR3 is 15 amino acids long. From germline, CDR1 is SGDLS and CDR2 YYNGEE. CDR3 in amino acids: CASSLTSGDYNEQFF. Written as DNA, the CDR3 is TGTGCCAGCAGCTTAACTAGCGGGGACTACAATGAGCAGTTCTTC.

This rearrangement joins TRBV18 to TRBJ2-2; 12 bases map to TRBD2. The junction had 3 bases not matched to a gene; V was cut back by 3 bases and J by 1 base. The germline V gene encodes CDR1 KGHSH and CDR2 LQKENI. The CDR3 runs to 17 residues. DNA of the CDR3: TGTGCCAGCTCACCCTCTAGCGGGGGGGTGAACACCGGGGAGCTGTTTTTT. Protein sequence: CASSPSSGGVNTGELFF.